The 9 T cell receptor beta chains listed next were all sequenced from one sample in a study of T cell responses to AZD1222 COVID-19 vaccine. Only in-frame clones appear in the TCRdb table, and some are missing; sequencing was by immunoSEQ multiplex PCR. The sample lists 200,000 or so clones, about 90% occurring once. The sample here was peripheral blood, taken on day 0 of AZD1222 vaccination. These receptors were collected from an adult in good health.

Here the CDR3 DNA reads TGTGCCAGCAGTTCTCCCTCCCCTACCTACGAGCAGTACTTC. It is translated as CASSSPSPTYEQYF. The V gene is TRBV28, the J gene TRBJ2-7; D is ambiguous. CDR1 MDHEN and CDR2 SYDVKM come from the germline V gene. CDR3 length equals 14 residues. Trimming shortened V by 4 bases and J by 2 bases, and 12 bases separated the two germline ends.

The chain employs TRBV7-6 and TRBJ1-5; a possible D gene is TRBD1 (5 bases). This CDR3 is built from 16 residues. Germline CDR1 and CDR2: SGHVS and FNYEAQ. V dropped 1 base and J dropped 5 bases, with 15 bases sitting between them. CDR3 region: CASSLGTGLRDQPQHF. The CDR3 nucleotides read TGTGCCAGCAGCTTAGGAACAGGTCTCCGGGATCAGCCCCAGCATTTT.

The chain employs TRBV27 and TRBJ1-2, with unresolved D. The CDR3 is made up of 15 amino acids. Germline CDR1 reads MNHEY; CDR2 reads SMNVEV (reference sequence). Deletions cut 4 bases from V and 2 bases from J, with 14 bases between. DNA of the CDR3: TGTGCCAGCAGTTCCCTAATAACCGGAAACTATGGCTACACCTTC. Translating it yields CASSSLITGNYGYTF.

V and J are TRBV28 and TRBJ1-4; the match to TRBD1 covers 10 bases. J gave up 8 bases and V 7 bases, and 10 bases lay outside the gene matches. Germline-derived CDR1 and CDR2 are MDHEN and SYDVKM. The CDR3 covers 15 residues. The DNA for the CDR3 is TGTGCCAGCATCACCGCCGGGACAGGGGAGGAAAAACTGTTTTTT. Its protein is CASITAGTGEEKLFF. Combining the CDR3 with reference TRBV28 and TRBJ1-4 gives the whole variable domain DVKVTQSSRYLVKRTGEKVFLECVQDMDHENMFWYRQDPGLGLRLIYFSYDVKMKEKGDIPEGYSVSREKKERFSLILESASTNQTSMYLCASITAGTGEEKLFFGSGTQLSVL.

The chain uses TRBV19 and TRBJ2-7; D gene unclear. V lost 3 bases to trimming and J lost 1 base, with 7 bases between them. The V gene's germline CDR1 is LNHDA and CDR2 SQIVND (reference sequence). The CDR3 sequence is 13 residues long. The CDR3 sequence: CASSIGSSYEQYF. The CDR3 region has the DNA TGTGCCAGTAGTATCGGAAGTTCCTACGAGCAGTACTTC.

The V call is TRBV30, the J call TRBJ1-3; no clear D gene. The germline CDR1 and CDR2 sequences are GTSNPN and SVGIG (reference sequence). V shed 5 bases and J shed 2 bases, with 4 bases lying between them. The CDR3 is 11 amino acids. The CDR3 reads CAWGAGNTIYF. The CDR3 bases are TGTGCCTGGGGAGCTGGAAACACCATATATTTT.

The chain couples TRBV18 to TRBJ1-5; 11 bases align to TRBD1. This CDR3 has 16 residues. The germline gives CDR1 KGHSH, CDR2 LQKENI. With V trimmed by 5 bases and J by 3 bases, 6 bases remained unmatched. The CDR3 reads CASSAGTGGTNQPQHF. CDR3 DNA sequence: TGTGCCAGCTCAGCCGGGACAGGGGGTACCAATCAGCCCCAGCATTTT.

The chain links TRBV30 to TRBJ1-5, with D possibly matching TRBD1 (5 bases). Looked up from germline, CDR1 is GTSNPN and CDR2 is SVGIG (reference sequence). V lost 2 bases to trimming and J lost 7 bases, with 12 bases between them. The CDR3 is 13 amino acids. DNA of the CDR3: TGTGCCTGGAGTCCCGGGGCTGTGCAGCCCCAGCATTTT. Its translation is CAWSPGAVQPQHF.

The chain combines TRBV7-9 with TRBJ1-6; 7 bases are a match to TRBD1. Germline CDR1 SEHNR, CDR2 FQNEAQ (reference sequence). With 2 bases clipped from V and 8 bases from J, the junction kept 3 bases outside the gene matches. This CDR3 region has 14 residues. CDR3 loop: CASSLRQGDSPLHF. The CDR3, as DNA: TGTGCCAGCAGCTTAAGACAGGGCGATTCACCCCTCCACTTT. The variable domain in full, with the rest retrieved from reference TRBV7-9 and TRBJ1-6, is DTGVSQNPRHKITKRGQNVTFRCDPISEHNRLYWYRQTLGQGPEFLTYFQNEAQLEKSRLLSDRFSAERPKGSFSTLEIQRTEQGDSAMYLCASSLRQGDSPLHFGNGTRLTVT.